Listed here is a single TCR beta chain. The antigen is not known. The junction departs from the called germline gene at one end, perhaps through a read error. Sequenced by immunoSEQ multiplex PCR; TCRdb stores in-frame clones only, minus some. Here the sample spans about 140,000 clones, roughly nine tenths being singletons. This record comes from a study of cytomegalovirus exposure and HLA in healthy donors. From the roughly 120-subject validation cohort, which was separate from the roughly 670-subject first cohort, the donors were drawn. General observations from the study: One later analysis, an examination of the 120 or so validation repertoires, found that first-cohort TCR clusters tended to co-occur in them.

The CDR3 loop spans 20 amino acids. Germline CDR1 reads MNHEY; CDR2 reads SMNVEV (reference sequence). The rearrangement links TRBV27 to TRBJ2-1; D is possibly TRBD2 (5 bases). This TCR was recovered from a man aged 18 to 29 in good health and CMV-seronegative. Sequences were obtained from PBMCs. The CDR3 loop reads CASRMGAFRLAEYSYNKQFF. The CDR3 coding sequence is TGTGCCAGCAGGATGGGTGCGTTTAGGCTAGCAGAATACTCCTACAATAAGCAGTTCTTC.